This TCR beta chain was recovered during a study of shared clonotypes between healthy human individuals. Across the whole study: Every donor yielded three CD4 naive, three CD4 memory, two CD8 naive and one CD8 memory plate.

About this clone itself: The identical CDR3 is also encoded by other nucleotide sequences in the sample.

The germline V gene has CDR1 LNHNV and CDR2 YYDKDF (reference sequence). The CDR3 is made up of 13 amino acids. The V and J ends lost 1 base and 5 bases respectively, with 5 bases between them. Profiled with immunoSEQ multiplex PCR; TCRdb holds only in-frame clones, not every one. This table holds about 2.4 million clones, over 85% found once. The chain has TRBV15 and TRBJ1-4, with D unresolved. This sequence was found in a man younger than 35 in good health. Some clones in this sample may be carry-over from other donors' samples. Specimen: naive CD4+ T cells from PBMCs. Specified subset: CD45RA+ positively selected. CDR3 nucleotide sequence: TGTGCCACCAGCAGAGGCCCGAATGAAAAACTGTTTTTT. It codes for CATSRGPNEKLFF.